This TCR beta chain was sequenced for a study of blood T cell repertoires in COVID-19. Study as a whole: From the United States, Italy and Spain came samples of acute and convalescent COVID-19. T cells, B-cell-depleted T cells, or PBMCs supplied cDNA or gDNA.

From germline, CDR1 is SQVTM and CDR2 ANQGSEA. J was trimmed by 7 bases and V by 7 bases; bases with no gene match: 4. This CDR3 has 12 residues. As processed by the authors: The assay estimated nucleated cells by amplifying reference gene primers. Clones were sequenced by immunoSEQ multiplex PCR, and TCRdb holds only the in-frame ones, with some missing. That table is the source of V, J and clone size, and D and trimming were worked out from the DNA. The table includes around 140,000 clones, roughly 86% detected once. Source material: peripheral blood. The TCR was taken from a man in his 70s with acute or convalescent COVID-19. The chain links TRBV29-1 to TRBJ2-1; 10 nucleotides agree with TRBD2. DNA of the CDR3: TGCAGCGGAACAGCGGGAGGGAATGAGCAGTTCTTC. Its translation: CSGTAGGNEQFF.